The present entry profiles one T cell receptor (beta chain) with its context. The table came from immunoSEQ multiplex PCR; TCRdb's copy has only in-frame clones and leaves some out. The sample consists of about 280,000 clones, approximately 91% of them appearing once. These data are taken from a study of blood T cell repertoires in COVID-19. This sequence was found in a man aged 18 to 29 with active or convalescent COVID-19. Sequenced: peripheral blood.

CDR3 sequence: CSVPLVVQGADTQYF. For the CDR3, the DNA is TGCAGCGTTCCCCTGGTTGTACAGGGTGCAGATACGCAGTATTTT. The chain uses TRBV29-1 and TRBJ2-3; tentatively, D is TRBD1 (6 bases). The CDR3 runs 15 residues. Germline V gene data show CDR1 as SQVTM and CDR2 as ANQGSEA. The ends were cut back, 5 bases at V and 4 bases at J, with 19 bases in the middle.